The next 16 T cell receptor beta chains were all read from a single sample in a study of blood T cell repertoires in COVID-19. TCRdb keeps only in-frame clones here, not all; method: immunoSEQ multiplex PCR. This table holds 350,000 to 400,000 clones, around 87% found once. Material for sequencing was PBMCs or T cells enriched from blood (not recorded which). These receptors were taken from a man aged 40-50 years in a cohort exposed to, infected with or recovered from COVID-19 (not recorded which).

This clone was seen only a few times. The chain links TRBV11-3 to TRBJ1-1; TRBD1 agrees at 7 bases. The length of the CDR3 is 15 residues. Losses at the gene ends were 3 bases for V and 1 base for J; bases not matched to a gene: 5. Germline lookup yields CDR1 SGHNT and CDR2 YENEEA. CDR3 sequence (DNA): TGTGCCAGCAGCTTCACCGGGACAGAGAACACTGAAGCTTTCTTT. Translated, it gives CASSFTGTENTEAFF. The whole variable domain, filled in from reference TRBV11-3 and TRBJ1-1, reads EAGVVQSPRYKIIEKKQPVAFWCNPISGHNTLYWYLQNLGQGPELLIRYENEEAVDDSQLPKDRFSAERLKGVDSTLKIQPAELGDSAVYLCASSFTGTENTEAFFGQGTRLTVV.

V is TRBV7-2 and J is TRBJ1-6; 8 nucleotides agree with TRBD1. Losses at the gene ends were 5 bases for V and 3 bases for J; bases not matched to a gene: 6. Germline V CDR1 and CDR2: SGHTA, FQGNSA. This CDR3 has 16 residues. CDR3 sequence reads: CASSPWTGNYNSPLHF. CDR3 bases: TGTGCCAGCAGCCCCTGGACAGGGAACTATAATTCACCCCTCCACTTT.

This rearrangement joins TRBV15 to TRBJ2-1; TRBD2 matches 8 bases. The germline V gene encodes CDR1 LNHNV and CDR2 YYDKDF (reference sequence). With 5 bases clipped from V and 4 bases from J, the junction kept 7 bases outside the gene matches. CDR3 length: 15 residues. CDR3 protein: CATSGATSVYNEQFF. CDR3 coding DNA: TGTGCCACCAGCGGGGCGACTAGCGTTTACAATGAGCAGTTCTTC. Full variable domain (missing parts from reference TRBV15 and TRBJ2-1): DAMVIQNPRYQVTQFGKPVTLSCSQTLNHNVMYWYQQKSSQAPKLLFHYYDKDFNNEADTPDNFQSRRPNTSFCFLDIRSPGLGDTAMYLCATSGATSVYNEQFFGPGTRLTVL.

The chain couples TRBV3-1 (or the pseudogene TRBV3-2) to TRBJ1-6; D is unresolved. Germline CDR1 reads LGHDT; CDR2 reads YNNKEL (reference sequence). There are 15 residues in the CDR3. V dropped 0 bases and J dropped 6 bases, with 9 bases sitting between them. This CDR3 reads CASSQETGFNSPLHF. For the CDR3, the DNA is TGTGCCAGCAGCCAAGAAACGGGGTTTAATTCACCCCTCCACTTT.

This sequence joins TRBV28 and TRBJ2-7, with 8 bases identical to TRBD2. The CDR3 runs to 14 residues. V lost 6 bases, J lost 2 bases, and 6 bases stayed unmatched. The germline V gene encodes CDR1 MDHEN and CDR2 SYDVKM. CDR3 protein: CASRAGGRAYEQYF. CDR3 nucleotide sequence: TGTGCCAGCAGGGCGGGGGGAAGAGCCTACGAGCAGTACTTC.

The rearrangement links TRBV25-1 to TRBJ2-3; D uncertain. CDR3 size: 16 residues. V lost 4 bases to trimming and J lost 2 bases, with 16 bases between them. Germline V gene lookup returns CDR1 MGHDK and CDR2 SYGVNS. The CDR3 DNA is TGTGCCAGCAGTGTTCCCGTGGGCTTGTTCACAGATACGCAGTATTTT. It specifies CASSVPVGLFTDTQYF.

The chain carries TRBV27 and TRBJ2-3; no clear D. Between the trimmed V and J ends, which lost 1 base and 1 base, there was a span of 3 bases. Germline V gene lookup returns CDR1 MNHEY and CDR2 SMNVEV (reference sequence). CDR3 length equals 13 residues. CDR3 DNA: TGTGCCAGCAGTTTATTCGGCACAGATACGCAGTATTTT. Protein product: CASSLFGTDTQYF.

V and J are TRBV24-1 and TRBJ2-7; TRBD2 matches at 8 bases. Germline CDR1 and CDR2: KGHDR and SFDVKD. The V gene end was trimmed by 4 bases and the J gene end by 2 bases; junction bases not matched to a gene: 6. The CDR3 is 15 amino acids. CDR3 amino acids: CATSDASGGAYEQYF. CDR3 DNA: TGTGCCACCAGTGACGCCTCGGGAGGGGCCTACGAGCAGTACTTC.

The chain has TRBV6-8 and TRBJ2-7; D ambiguous. From germline, CDR1 is MNHGY and CDR2 SAAAGT. The CDR3 runs 11 residues. V was trimmed by 6 bases and J by 1 base, leaving 4 bases between them. The CDR3 protein is CASRLSYEQYF. The CDR3 nucleotides are TGTGCCAGCAGACTTTCCTACGAGCAGTACTTC.

This sequence joins TRBV19 and TRBJ2-1; weak D call: TRBD2 (5 bases). The ends were cut back, 6 bases at V and 5 bases at J, with 11 bases in the middle. The CDR3 has 13 residues. The germline V gene encodes CDR1 LNHDA and CDR2 SQIVND (reference sequence). As DNA, the CDR3 is TGTGCCAGTAGCCCCGGACTTCACAATGAGCAGTTCTTC. Translation: CASSPGLHNEQFF. Full variable domain (rest looked up from reference TRBV19 and TRBJ2-1): DGGITQSPKYLFRKEGQNVTLSCEQNLNHDAMYWYRQDPGQGLRLIYYSQIVNDFQKGDIAEGYSVSREKKESFPLTVTSAQKNPTAFYLCASSPGLHNEQFFGPGTRLTVL.

The CDR3 spells CASSWPGGYQPQHF. The CDR3 coding sequence is TGTGCCAGCAGTTGGCCAGGAGGGTATCAGCCCCAGCATTTT. V usage is TRBV28 and J usage is TRBJ1-5, with no clear D. The CDR3 has 14 residues. Germline CDR1 and CDR2: MDHEN and SYDVKM. Trimming took off 4 bases at V and 5 bases at J, with 12 bases between the two ends.

This clone was picked up one time. The rearrangement joins TRBV3-1 (or the pseudogene TRBV3-2) to TRBJ1-4, with a weak D call TRBD1 (5 bases). Looked up from germline, CDR1 is LGHDT and CDR2 is YNNKEL (reference sequence). Trimming left V 6 bases short and J 5 bases short, with 16 bases between. The CDR3 length is 15 residues. The CDR3 DNA follows: TGTGCCAGCAGTCGGTTCGGGGGTGGGAATGAAAAACTGTTTTTT. The encoded protein is CASSRFGGGNEKLFF.

CDR3 loop: CASSTSGRGADTQYF. The CDR3 DNA reads TGTGCCAGCAGCACTAGCGGGAGGGGGGCAGATACGCAGTATTTT. The chain carries TRBV7-2 and TRBJ2-3, with 13 bases identical to TRBD2. Germline CDR1 reads SGHTA; CDR2 reads FQGNSA. The CDR3 is 15 residues long. V lost 5 bases, J lost 4 bases, and 3 bases stayed unmatched.

The V gene is TRBV18, the J gene TRBJ1-3; 8 bases are shared with TRBD1. CDR3 size: 16 residues. Germline V lookup: CDR1 KGHSH, CDR2 LQKENI. Trimming removed 2 bases from V and 3 bases from J; junction bases left unmatched: 6. CDR3 region: CASSPTGQVFGNTIYF. The CDR3 DNA sequence: TGTGCCAGCTCACCAACGGGACAGGTTTTTGGAAACACCATATATTTT.

The V and J genes are TRBV2 and TRBJ1-2; 7 nucleotides match TRBD1. CDR3 length: 15 residues. CDR1 SNHLY and CDR2 FYNNEI come from the germline V gene. The ends lost 4 bases at V and 7 bases at J; junction bases unmatched: 12. CDR3: CASSGEQGRRAGYTF. For the CDR3, the DNA is TGTGCCAGCAGTGGAGAACAGGGGCGCAGAGCTGGCTACACCTTC.

The V gene is TRBV4-2, the J gene TRBJ2-2; 14 positions agree with TRBD2. Trimming cost V 3 bases and J 7 bases; bases outside gene matches: 10. The CDR3 spans 18 residues. The germline gives CDR1 LGHNA, CDR2 YNFKEQ. For the CDR3, the DNA is TGTGCCAGCAGCCATTCGGGACTAGCGGGAGTTATGGACGGGGAGCTGTTTTTT. Protein: CASSHSGLAGVMDGELFF.